In its sample, the clone carrying this T cell receptor beta chain was seen once. Its antigen is not known. This entry comes from a study of siplizumab effects on memory and regulatory T cells. Findings and caveats of the study: Among alloreactive clones, only a minor fraction mapped to unstimulated subsets. Contribution to the alloresponse seemed major for naive T cells, which also seemed more diverse than memory cells.

Assays examined approximately 9.1 x 10^4 TCR templates per sample. Repertoires were generated with immunoSEQ multiplex PCR, while TCRdb's copy carries only in-frame clones and drops some. The profile shows some 100,000 clones, roughly 96% of them singletons. Germline V gene sequence: CDR1 SGDLS, CDR2 YYNGEE. The CDR3 length is 18 residues. V shed 0 bases, J shed 0 bases, and the junction held 8 bases outside the gene matches. The sequence was collected from a human donor in good health. What was sequenced was naive CD4+ T cells sorted from blood. The chain carries TRBV9 and TRBJ2-3, with 9 nucleotides matching TRBD2. The CDR3 coding sequence is TGTGCCAGCAGCGTAGGATTAGCGGGGGACTCTAGCACAGATACGCAGTATTTT. It specifies CASSVGLAGDSSTDTQYF.